Below, 24 T cell receptor beta chains from the same sample are listed, as sequenced in a study of cytomegalovirus exposure and HLA in healthy donors. Both 60 Vbeta primers and 13 Jbeta primers went into the PCR. Sequenced by immunoSEQ multiplex PCR; TCRdb stores in-frame clones only, minus some. The sample records under 110,000 clones, around 70% being singletons. The sample was PBMCs. These receptors were taken from a boy aged 10-17 years in good health and CMV-seronegative.

The chain combines TRBV2 with TRBJ1-5; D unresolved. The CDR3 consists of 14 residues. Germline V lookup: CDR1 SNHLY, CDR2 FYNNEI. The V end was cut by 2 bases, the J end by 0 bases, with 5 bases between. In DNA, the CDR3 is TGTGCCAGCAGTGAAAGAGTTAGCAATCAGCCCCAGCATTTT. Protein: CASSERVSNQPQHF.

The chain uses TRBV6-5 and TRBJ1-5; 10 positions agree with TRBD1. CDR1 is MNHEY, CDR2 SVGAGI, per germline. This CDR3 contains 15 residues. V shed 6 bases and J 3 bases; nucleotides not matched to a gene: 5. As DNA, the CDR3 is TGTGCCAGCAGCGCGGGACAGGGGTACAATCAGCCCCAGCATTTT. Its translation: CASSAGQGYNQPQHF.

The chain couples TRBV6-1 to TRBJ2-7; 9 bases match TRBD1. This CDR3 is 14 amino acids long. The germline gives CDR1 MNHNS, CDR2 SASEGT. V was clipped by 6 bases and J by 1 base; unmatched bases: 4. The DNA for the CDR3 is TGTGCCAGCAGAACAGGGGGCGCGTCCTACGAGCAGTACTTC. It translates to CASRTGGASYEQYF.

V and J are TRBV7-9 and TRBJ2-7; maybe TRBD1 (6 bases). Per the germline V gene, CDR1 is SEHNR and CDR2 is FQNEAQ (reference sequence). CDR3 length: 12 amino acids. V was pared by 8 bases and J by 3 bases, with 11 bases between. The CDR3 DNA is TGTGCCAGCGCCGACAGGATCTACGAGCAGTACTTC. It translates to CASADRIYEQYF. The full variable domain, its missing parts supplied by reference TRBV7-9 and TRBJ2-7, is DTGVSQNPRHKITKRGQNVTFRCDPISEHNRLYWYRQTLGQGPEFLTYFQNEAQLEKSRLLSDRFSAERPKGSFSTLEIQRTEQGDSAMYLCASADRIYEQYFGPGTRLTVT.

The count of this clone is one. The rearrangement links TRBV7-6 to TRBJ1-5; tentatively, D is TRBD1 (5 bases). V shed 0 bases and J shed 4 bases, with 10 bases lying between them. CDR3 length equals 15 residues. The germline gives CDR1 SGHVS, CDR2 FNYEAQ. In nucleotides, the CDR3 is TGTGCCAGCAGCTTAGCTAGCACAGGAAATCAGCCCCAGCATTTT. Translation: CASSLASTGNQPQHF.

The CDR3 DNA reads TGCGCCAGCAGCCCACAGGGGGCGTCTTTTGAAAAACTGTTTTTT. This sequence encodes CASSPQGASFEKLFF. The chain links TRBV4-1 to TRBJ1-4, with TRBD1 matching over 9 bases. V shed 4 bases and J 7 bases; nucleotides not matched to a gene: 7. Germline-derived CDR1 and CDR2 are MGHRA and YSYEKL. The CDR3 is 15 residues long.

Here the CDR3 reads CASASTGENTGELFF. CDR3 DNA: TGTGCCAGTGCCTCAACGGGAGAGAACACCGGGGAGCTGTTTTTT. V and J are TRBV19 and TRBJ2-2; a weak D match, TRBD2 (6 bases). The germline CDR1 and CDR2 sequences are LNHDA and SQIVND (reference sequence). V was clipped by 8 bases and J by 1 base, with 14 bases between them. The CDR3 loop spans 15 amino acids.

The V gene is TRBV7-9, the J gene TRBJ1-5; no reliable D call. CDR1 is SEHNR and CDR2 is FQNEAQ in the germline V gene (reference sequence). This CDR3 region has 14 residues. Trimming shortened V by 2 bases and J by 0 bases, and 5 bases separated the two germline ends. CDR3 sequence: CASSLSVSNQPQHF. The CDR3 region has the DNA TGTGCCAGCAGCTTATCAGTTAGCAATCAGCCCCAGCATTTT.

The chain couples TRBV2 to TRBJ2-7; no firm D call. The CDR3 contains 15 residues. V was trimmed by 3 bases and J by 0 bases, leaving 12 bases between them. The germline V gene encodes CDR1 SNHLY and CDR2 FYNNEI. The CDR3 loop is CASSEGLLSSYEQYF. The CDR3 DNA follows: TGTGCCAGCAGTGAGGGCCTTCTGAGCTCCTACGAGCAGTACTTC.

The rearrangement uses TRBV7-3 and TRBJ2-5; D might be TRBD2 (5 bases). Between the trimmed V and J ends, which lost 5 bases and 2 bases, there was a span of 9 bases. Germline CDR1 SGHTA, CDR2 FQGTGA. The CDR3 is made up of 13 amino acids. The CDR3 nucleotides are TGTGCCAGCAGCCGGACTGTACAAGAGACCCAGTACTTC. Amino acids: CASSRTVQETQYF.

The rearrangement uses TRBV7-9 and TRBJ1-1; 7 positions match TRBD1. The germline gives CDR1 SEHNR, CDR2 FQNEAQ (reference sequence). The CDR3 is made up of 15 amino acids. V was pared by 3 bases and J by 8 bases, with 12 bases of the junction left unmatched. This CDR3 reads CASSLGRQGSLEAFF. CDR3 bases: TGTGCCAGCAGCTTGGGTAGACAGGGCTCCCTAGAAGCTTTCTTT.

The chain recombines TRBV2 with TRBJ1-5; a possible D gene is TRBD1 (6 bases). Trimming removed 6 bases from V and 1 base from J, with 10 bases in between. This CDR3 comprises 14 residues. Germline CDR1 and CDR2: SNHLY and FYNNEI. DNA for the CDR3: TGTGCCAGCAGCGCCGGGACAAGCAATCAGCCCCAGCATTTT. Translated, it gives CASSAGTSNQPQHF.

The V and J genes are TRBV27 and TRBJ1-1, with TRBD1 matching 7 bases. With 7 bases clipped from V and 4 bases from J, the junction kept 3 bases outside the gene matches. Germline V gives CDR1 MNHEY, CDR2 SMNVEV (reference sequence). This CDR3 region has 12 residues. This CDR3 is CASIAGGTEAFF. The CDR3 nucleotides are TGTGCCAGCATCGCAGGGGGCACTGAAGCTTTCTTT.

The gene calls are TRBV7-9 and TRBJ2-5; D perhaps matches TRBD1 (5 bases). Per germline, CDR1 SEHNR and CDR2 FQNEAQ (reference sequence). The CDR3 consists of 15 residues. The V end lost 1 base, the J end lost 5 bases, and 14 bases lay between the germline ends. Here the CDR3 DNA reads TGTGCCAGCAGCTTAGGAGCAGGGCGGCGGGAGACCCAGTACTTC. Encoded protein: CASSLGAGRRETQYF.

V and J are TRBV6-4 and TRBJ2-1; 9 positions match TRBD2. The CDR3 is made up of 14 amino acids. The germline gives CDR1 MRHNA, CDR2 SNTAGT. The J segment lost 8 bases and the V segment lost 5 bases, leaving 7 bases of the junction unmatched. CDR3 nucleotide sequence: TGTGCCAGCAGTCCAGGCGGGGGGGCTGATGAGCAGTTCTTC. This codes for CASSPGGGADEQFF.

The rearrangement joins TRBV7-9 to TRBJ1-6; D uncertain. V was trimmed by 4 bases and J by 16 bases, leaving 8 bases between them. CDR3 size: 10 residues. Germline lookup yields CDR1 SEHNR and CDR2 FQNEAQ (reference sequence). DNA of the CDR3: TGTGCCAGCAGCTCCCTCCGGCTCCACTTT. Translating it yields CASSSLRLHF.

The chain recombines TRBV28 with TRBJ2-2; 13 bases match TRBD2. Looked up from germline, CDR1 is MDHEN and CDR2 is SYDVKM. This CDR3 has 16 residues. The trim removed 4 bases at V and 4 bases at J, leaving 3 bases unmatched. The CDR3 sequence is CASSWTSGSGTGELFF. The CDR3, as DNA: TGTGCCAGCAGTTGGACTAGCGGGAGCGGCACCGGGGAGCTGTTTTTT.

Note on this clone: The conserved final phenylalanine or tryptophan is absent from the CDR3, which likely points to a read error. The rearrangement uses TRBV30 and TRBJ1-4; D unclear. V was pared by 1 base and J by 1 base, with 4 bases between. This CDR3 comprises 13 residues. Per germline, CDR1 GTSNPN and CDR2 SVGIG (reference sequence). CDR3 region: CAWSARTNEKLFV. As DNA, the CDR3 is TGTGCCTGGAGTGCGAGAACTAATGAAAAACTGTTTGTT.

The genes are TRBV7-9 and TRBJ2-7; 8 bases map to TRBD1. Germline V gives CDR1 SEHNR, CDR2 FQNEAQ (reference sequence). V was pared by 2 bases and J by 4 bases, with 16 bases of the junction left unmatched. The CDR3 is 18 residues long. Here the CDR3 reads CASSLSIHEPRTGYEQYF. CDR3 coding DNA: TGTGCCAGCAGCTTATCCATACATGAACCCAGGACAGGGTACGAGCAGTACTTC.

This chain uses TRBV29-1 with TRBJ1-2; tentative D call: TRBD1 (5 bases). V lost 3 bases and J 8 bases, leaving 22 bases between the germline ends. The CDR3 totals 15 residues. CDR1 and CDR2 (germline): SQVTM, ANQGSEA. The CDR3, as DNA: TGCAGCGTTGATGGGAGGGGAAGTCTTCCTATCGGCTACACCTTC. Translation gives CSVDGRGSLPIGYTF. Complete variable domain (other parts from reference TRBV29-1 and TRBJ1-2): SAVISQKPSRDICQRGTSLTIQCQVDSQVTMMFWYRQQPGQSLTLIATANQGSEATYESGFVIDKFPISRPNLTFSTLTVSNMSPEDSSIYLCSVDGRGSLPIGYTFGSGTRLTVV.

The rearrangement joins TRBV30 to TRBJ2-1; 7 bases map to TRBD2. Losses at the gene ends were 0 bases for V and 9 bases for J; bases not matched to a gene: 5. CDR1 and CDR2 from the germline V gene are GTSNPN and SVGIG (reference sequence). The CDR3 contains 13 residues. The DNA for the CDR3 is TGTGCCTGGAGTGTACGAAGGGAGGGTGAGCAGTTCTTC. Its protein product is CAWSVRREGEQFF.

The V gene is TRBV7-2, the J gene TRBJ1-5; D perhaps matches TRBD1 (5 bases). The length of the CDR3 is 15 residues. V lost 5 bases to trimming and J lost 7 bases, with 18 bases between them. CDR1 is SGHTA and CDR2 is FQGNSA in the germline V gene. CDR3 amino acids: CASSPGARVTQPQHF. DNA of the CDR3: TGTGCCAGCAGCCCAGGCGCCAGGGTAACGCAGCCCCAGCATTTT. Complete variable domain (other parts from reference TRBV7-2 and TRBJ1-5): GAGVSQSPSNKVTEKGKDVELRCDPISGHTALYWYRQSLGQGLEFLIYFQGNSAPDKSGLPSDRFSAERTGGSVSTLTIQRTQQEDSAVYLCASSPGARVTQPQHFGDGTRLSIL.

The chain uses TRBV9 and TRBJ1-6; a weak D match, TRBD1 (5 bases). Germline V lookup: CDR1 SGDLS, CDR2 YYNGEE. Trimming removed 6 bases at V and 7 bases at J, with 14 bases between. CDR3 length equals 14 residues. The CDR3 sequence: CASTRDGGNSPLHF. The CDR3 nucleotides read TGTGCCAGCACCCGTGACGGGGGGAATTCACCCCTCCACTTT.

The chain is built from TRBV11-3 and TRBJ2-5, with 7 bases lining up with TRBD2. Trimming at V came to 5 bases and at J to 5 bases, leaving 8 bases not matched to a gene. Germline loops: CDR1 SGHNT, CDR2 YENEEA. The CDR3 runs to 14 residues. The CDR3 sequence: CASSPSGSRETQYF. The CDR3 bases are TGTGCCAGCAGCCCTAGCGGTTCTAGGGAGACCCAGTACTTC.